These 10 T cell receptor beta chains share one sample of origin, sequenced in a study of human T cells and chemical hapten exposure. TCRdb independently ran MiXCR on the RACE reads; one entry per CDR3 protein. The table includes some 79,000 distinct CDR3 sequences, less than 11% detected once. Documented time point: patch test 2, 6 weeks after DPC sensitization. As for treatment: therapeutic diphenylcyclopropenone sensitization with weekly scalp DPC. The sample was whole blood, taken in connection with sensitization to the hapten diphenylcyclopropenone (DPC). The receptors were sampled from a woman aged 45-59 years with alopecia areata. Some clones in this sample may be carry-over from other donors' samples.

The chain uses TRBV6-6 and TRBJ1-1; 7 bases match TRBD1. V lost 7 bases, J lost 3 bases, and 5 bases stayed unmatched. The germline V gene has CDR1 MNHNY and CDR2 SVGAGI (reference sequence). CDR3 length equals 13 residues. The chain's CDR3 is CASIRDSYTEAFF. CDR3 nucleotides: TGTGCCAGCATTCGGGACAGCTACACTGAAGCTTTCTTT.

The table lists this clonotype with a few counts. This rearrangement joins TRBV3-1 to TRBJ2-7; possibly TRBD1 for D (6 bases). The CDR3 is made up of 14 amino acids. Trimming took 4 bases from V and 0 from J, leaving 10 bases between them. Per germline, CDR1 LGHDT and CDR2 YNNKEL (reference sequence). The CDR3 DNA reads TGTGCCAGCAGCCGGGGGCGGTACTCCTACGAGCAGTACTTC. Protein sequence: CASSRGRYSYEQYF.

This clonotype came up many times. The CDR3 sequence: CASSARPDTVNEQFF. The CDR3, as DNA: TGTGCCAGCAGCGCCCGACCGGACACGGTCAATGAGCAGTTCTTC. The V call is TRBV5-8, the J call TRBJ2-1, with D perhaps TRBD1 (5 bases). The CDR3 extends over 15 amino acids. Deletions cut 4 bases from V and 6 bases from J, with 17 bases between. CDR1 SGHTS and CDR2 YDEGEE come from the germline V gene.

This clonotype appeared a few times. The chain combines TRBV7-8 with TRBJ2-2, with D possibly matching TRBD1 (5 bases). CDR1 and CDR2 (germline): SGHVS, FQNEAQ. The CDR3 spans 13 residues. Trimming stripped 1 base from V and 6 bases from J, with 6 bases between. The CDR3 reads CASSLGRAGELFF. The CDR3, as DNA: TGTGCCAGCAGCTTAGGCAGGGCCGGGGAGCTGTTTTTT.

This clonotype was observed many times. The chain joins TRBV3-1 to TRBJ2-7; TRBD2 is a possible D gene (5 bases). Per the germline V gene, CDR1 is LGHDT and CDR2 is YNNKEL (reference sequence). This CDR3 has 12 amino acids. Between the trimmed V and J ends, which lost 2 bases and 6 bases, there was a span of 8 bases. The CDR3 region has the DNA TGTGCCAGCAGCCAAACTAGTATCGAGCAGTACTTC. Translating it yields CASSQTSIEQYF.

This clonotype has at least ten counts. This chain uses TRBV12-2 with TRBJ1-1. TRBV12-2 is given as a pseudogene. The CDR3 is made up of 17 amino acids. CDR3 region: CASRPITKGVMNTEAFF. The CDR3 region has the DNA TGTGCAAGTCGCCCCATAACCAAGGGAGTGATGAACACTGAAGCTTTCTTT.

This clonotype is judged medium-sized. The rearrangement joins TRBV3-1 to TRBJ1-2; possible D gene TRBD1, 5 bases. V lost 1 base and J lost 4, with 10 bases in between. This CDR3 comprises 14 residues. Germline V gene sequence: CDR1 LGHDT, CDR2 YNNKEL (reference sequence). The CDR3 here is CASSQGQGRYGYTF. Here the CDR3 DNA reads TGTGCCAGCAGCCAAGGCCAGGGCCGCTATGGCTACACCTTC. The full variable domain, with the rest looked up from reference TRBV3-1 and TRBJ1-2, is DTAVSQTPKYLVTQMGNDKSIKCEQNLGHDTMYWYKQDSKKFLKIMFSYNNKELIINETVPNRFSPKSPDKAHLNLHINSLELGDSAVYFCASSQGQGRYGYTFGSGTRLTVV.

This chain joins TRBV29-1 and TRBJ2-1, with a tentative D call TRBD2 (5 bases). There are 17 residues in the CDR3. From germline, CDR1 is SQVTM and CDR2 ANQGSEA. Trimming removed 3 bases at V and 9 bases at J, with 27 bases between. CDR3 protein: CSVDIPAFRRATIEQFF. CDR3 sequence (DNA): TGCAGCGTTGATATACCGGCATTTCGGCGGGCTACAATTGAGCAGTTCTTC.

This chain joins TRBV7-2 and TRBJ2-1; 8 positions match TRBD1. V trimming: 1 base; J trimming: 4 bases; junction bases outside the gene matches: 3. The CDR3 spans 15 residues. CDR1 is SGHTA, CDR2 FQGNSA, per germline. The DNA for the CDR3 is TGTGCCAGCAGCTTAGGGACAGGGCCGTACAATGAGCAGTTCTTC. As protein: CASSLGTGPYNEQFF.

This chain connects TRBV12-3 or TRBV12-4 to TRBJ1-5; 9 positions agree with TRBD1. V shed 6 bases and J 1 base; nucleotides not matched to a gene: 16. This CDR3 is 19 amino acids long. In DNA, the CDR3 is TGTGCCAGCAGGATGTATAGCTTGGGACAGGGAAAGAGCAATCAGCCCCAGCATTTT. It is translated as CASRMYSLGQGKSNQPQHF.